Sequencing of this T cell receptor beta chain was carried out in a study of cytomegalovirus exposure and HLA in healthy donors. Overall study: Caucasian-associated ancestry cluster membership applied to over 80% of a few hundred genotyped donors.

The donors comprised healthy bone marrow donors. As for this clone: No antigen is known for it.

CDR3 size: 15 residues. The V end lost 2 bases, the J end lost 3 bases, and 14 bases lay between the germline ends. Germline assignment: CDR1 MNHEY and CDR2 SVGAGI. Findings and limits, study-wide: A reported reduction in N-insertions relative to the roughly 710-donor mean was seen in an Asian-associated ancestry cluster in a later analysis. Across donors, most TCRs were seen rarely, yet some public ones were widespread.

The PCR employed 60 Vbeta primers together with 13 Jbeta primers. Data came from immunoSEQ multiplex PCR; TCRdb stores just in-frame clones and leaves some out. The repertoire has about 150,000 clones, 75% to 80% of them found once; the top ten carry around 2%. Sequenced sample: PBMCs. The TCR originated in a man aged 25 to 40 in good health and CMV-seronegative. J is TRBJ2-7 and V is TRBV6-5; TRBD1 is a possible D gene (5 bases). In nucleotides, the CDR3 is TGTGCCAGCAGTTACGGACCTCAGGGAAGCTACGAGCAGTACTTC. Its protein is CASSYGPQGSYEQYF.